This TCR beta chain comes out of a study of CXCR3-negative and CXCR3-positive naive CD8 T cells. For the study at large: About 140 million TRB reads were obtained overall (about 1.5 +/- 0.3 million per library). Study conclusions and caveats: Diversity was high in both naive subsets and much lower in memory cells. CXCR3 levels fell partly with cryopreservation; most assays relied on fresh PBMCs. Comparison of naive CXCR3-negative and CXCR3-positive cells revealed similar TRBV-TRBJ usage, while memory cells differed.

Worth noting for this clonotype: Its target is unknown.

UMI-labeled 5' RACE yielded the TRB cDNA libraries. TCRdb re-called the 5' RACE reads and catalogs CDR3 proteins one per entry, DNA excluded. The specimen's table records approximately 40,000 distinct CDR3 sequences. Germline loops: CDR1 SGHTA, CDR2 FQGTGA. CDR3 length: 13 residues. Material: memory CD8+ T cells from blood. The receptor was derived from a human donor in good health. Some clones in this sample may be carry-over from other donors' samples. V gene TRBV7-3 combines with J gene TRBJ2-1; absent DNA, TCRdb's TRBD2 call cannot be checked. CDR3 residues: CASSLTGHSPEFF. Variable domain in full (rest from reference TRBV7-3 and TRBJ2-1): GAGVSQTPSNKVTEKGKYVELRCDPISGHTALYWYRQSLGQGPEFLIYFQGTGAADDSGLPNDRFFAVRPEGSVSTLKIQRTERGDSAVYLCASSLTGHSPEFFGPGTRLTVL.